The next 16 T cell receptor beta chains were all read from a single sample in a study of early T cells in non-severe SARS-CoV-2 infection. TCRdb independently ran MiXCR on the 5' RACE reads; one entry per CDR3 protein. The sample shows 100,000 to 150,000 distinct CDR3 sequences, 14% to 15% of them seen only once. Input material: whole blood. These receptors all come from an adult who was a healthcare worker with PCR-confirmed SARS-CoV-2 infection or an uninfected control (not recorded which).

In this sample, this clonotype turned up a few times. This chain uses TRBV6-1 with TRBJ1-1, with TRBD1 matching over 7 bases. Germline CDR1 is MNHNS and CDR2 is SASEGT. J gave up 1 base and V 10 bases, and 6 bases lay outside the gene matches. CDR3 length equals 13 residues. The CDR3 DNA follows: TGTGCCACCCACCAGGGGGGGAACACTGAAGCTTTCTTT. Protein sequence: CATHQGGNTEAFF.

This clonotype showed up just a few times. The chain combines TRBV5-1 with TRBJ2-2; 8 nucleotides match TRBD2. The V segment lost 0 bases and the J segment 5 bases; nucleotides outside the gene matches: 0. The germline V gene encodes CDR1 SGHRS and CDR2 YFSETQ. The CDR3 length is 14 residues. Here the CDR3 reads CASSLERGTGELFF. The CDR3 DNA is TGCGCCAGCAGCTTGGAGCGGGGGACCGGGGAGCTGTTTTTT.

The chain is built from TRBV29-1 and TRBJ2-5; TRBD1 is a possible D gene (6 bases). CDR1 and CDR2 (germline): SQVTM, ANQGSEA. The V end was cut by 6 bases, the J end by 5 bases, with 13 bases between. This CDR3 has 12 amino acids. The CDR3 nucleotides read TGCAGCGTCCCTGGGGGCCGGGAGACCCAGTACTTC. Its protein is CSVPGGRETQYF.

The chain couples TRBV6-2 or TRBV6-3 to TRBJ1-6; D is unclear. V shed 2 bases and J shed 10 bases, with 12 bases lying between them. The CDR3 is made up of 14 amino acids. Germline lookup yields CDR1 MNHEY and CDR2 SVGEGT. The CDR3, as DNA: TGTGCCAGCAGTTACGGCAGGTCACTCTCACCCCTCCACTTT. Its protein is CASSYGRSLSPLHF.

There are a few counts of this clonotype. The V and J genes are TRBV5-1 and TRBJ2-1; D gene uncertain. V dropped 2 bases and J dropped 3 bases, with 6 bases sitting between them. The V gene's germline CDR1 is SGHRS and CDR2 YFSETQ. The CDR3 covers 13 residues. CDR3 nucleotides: TGCGCCAGCAGCTTTTTGGACTACAATGAGCAGTTCTTC. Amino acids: CASSFLDYNEQFF.

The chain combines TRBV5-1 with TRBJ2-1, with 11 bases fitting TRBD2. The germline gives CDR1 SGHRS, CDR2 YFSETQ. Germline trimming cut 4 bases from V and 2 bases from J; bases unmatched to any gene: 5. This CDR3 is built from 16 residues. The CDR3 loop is CASSGSGGAAYNEQFF. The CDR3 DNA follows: TGCGCCAGCAGCGGTAGCGGGGGGGCCGCCTACAATGAGCAGTTCTTC. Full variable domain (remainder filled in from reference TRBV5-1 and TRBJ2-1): KAGVTQTPRYLIKTRGQQVTLSCSPISGHRSVSWYQQTPGQGLQFLFEYFSETQRNKGNFPGRFSGRQFSNSRSEMNVSTLELGDSALYLCASSGSGGAAYNEQFFGPGTRLTVL.

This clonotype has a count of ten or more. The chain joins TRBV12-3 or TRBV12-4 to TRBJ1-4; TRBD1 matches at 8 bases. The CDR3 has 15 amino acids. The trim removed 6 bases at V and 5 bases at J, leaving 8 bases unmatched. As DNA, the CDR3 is TGTGCCAGCAGCCTCGACAGGGGACCCAATGAAAAACTGTTTTTT. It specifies CASSLDRGPNEKLFF.

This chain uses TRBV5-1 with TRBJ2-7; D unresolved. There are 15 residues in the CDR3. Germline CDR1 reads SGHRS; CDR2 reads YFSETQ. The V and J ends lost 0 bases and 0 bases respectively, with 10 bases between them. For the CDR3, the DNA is TGCGCCAGCAGCTTGGCGACGCAAAGCTCCTACGAGCAGTACTTC. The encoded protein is CASSLATQSSYEQYF.

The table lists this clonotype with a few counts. CDR3 nucleotides: TGCGCCAGCAGCCAAGCCCCTGGAAGAACGAACACTGAAGCTTTCTTT. Its protein product is CASSQAPGRTNTEAFF. The genes are TRBV4-1 and TRBJ1-1; D gene uncertain. With 1 base removed from V and 1 base from J, the gap between germline ends came to 13 bases. The CDR3 has 16 residues. CDR1 MGHRA and CDR2 YSYEKL come from the germline V gene.

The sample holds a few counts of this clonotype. The CDR3 DNA follows: TGCGCCAGCAGCCGGGCAGATACGCAGTATTTT. Its translation is CASSRADTQYF. This chain uses TRBV5-1 with TRBJ2-3; D gene uncertain. Trimming pared 4 bases from V and 4 bases from J, leaving 4 bases between. The CDR3 contains 11 residues. Germline CDR1 reads SGHRS; CDR2 reads YFSETQ.

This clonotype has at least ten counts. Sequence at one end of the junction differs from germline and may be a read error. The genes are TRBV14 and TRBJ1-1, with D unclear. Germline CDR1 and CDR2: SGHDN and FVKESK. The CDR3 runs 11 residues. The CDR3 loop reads CASSGYASVIF. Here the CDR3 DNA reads TGTGCCAGCAGCGGCTATGCGAGCGTGATCTTT.

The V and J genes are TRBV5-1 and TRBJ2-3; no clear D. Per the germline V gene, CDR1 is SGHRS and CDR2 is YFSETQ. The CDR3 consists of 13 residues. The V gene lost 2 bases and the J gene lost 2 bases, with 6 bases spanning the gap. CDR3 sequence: CASSFDATDTQYF. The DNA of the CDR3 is TGCGCCAGCAGCTTCGATGCCACAGATACGCAGTATTTT.

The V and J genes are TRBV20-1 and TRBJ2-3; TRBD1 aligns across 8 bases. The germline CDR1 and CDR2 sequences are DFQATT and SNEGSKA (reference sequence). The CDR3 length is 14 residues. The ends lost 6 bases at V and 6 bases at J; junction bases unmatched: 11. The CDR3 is CSANRDRLGDTQYF. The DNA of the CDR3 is TGCAGTGCGAACCGGGACAGGCTTGGTGATACGCAGTATTTT.

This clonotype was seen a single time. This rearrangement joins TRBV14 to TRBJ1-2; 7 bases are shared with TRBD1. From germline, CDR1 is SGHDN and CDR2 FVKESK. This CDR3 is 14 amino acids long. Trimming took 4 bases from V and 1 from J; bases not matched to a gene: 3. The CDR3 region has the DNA TGTGCCAGCAGCCCGGGACAGCTTAACTATGGCTACACCTTC. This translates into CASSPGQLNYGYTF.

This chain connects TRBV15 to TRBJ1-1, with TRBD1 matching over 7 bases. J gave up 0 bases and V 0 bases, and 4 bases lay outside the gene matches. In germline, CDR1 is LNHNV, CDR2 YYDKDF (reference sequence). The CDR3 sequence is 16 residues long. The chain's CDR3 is CATSRDGGQMNTEAFF. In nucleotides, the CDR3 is TGTGCCACCAGCAGAGATGGGGGACAGATGAACACTGAAGCTTTCTTT.

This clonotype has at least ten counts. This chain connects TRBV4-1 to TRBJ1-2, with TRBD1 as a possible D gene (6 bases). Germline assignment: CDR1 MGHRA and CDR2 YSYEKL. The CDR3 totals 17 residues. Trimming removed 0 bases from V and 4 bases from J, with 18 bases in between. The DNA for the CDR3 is TGCGCCAGCAGCCAAGATCCGCGTAAGATAGGGGGCTATGGCTACACCTTC. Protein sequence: CASSQDPRKIGGYGYTF.